What follows describes a single T cell receptor beta chain. Its antigen is still unknown. These data are taken from a study of response to subunit inactivated influenza vaccine. TCRdb recomputed calls from the RT-PCR reads with MiXCR, one row per CDR3 protein. The sample has 400,000 to 550,000 distinct CDR3 sequences, about 25% seen once. Study-wide points: Authors suggested seasonal influenza vaccinations each recruit few new T cells.

This sequence was found in a man aged 50-60 years who received an inactivated influenza vaccine. Sequences were derived from CD4+ T cells sorted from PBMCs, sampled about 5 days after vaccination.

Written as DNA, the CDR3 is TGCAGCGTGGCGCGTAGCCGCAATCAGCCCCAGCATTTT. It encodes CSVARSRNQPQHF. The gene calls are TRBV29-1 and TRBJ1-5; D is unclear. Trimming removed 6 bases at V and 2 bases at J, with 11 bases between. The CDR3 is made up of 13 amino acids. Germline V gives CDR1 SQVTM, CDR2 ANQGSEA.